Reported below is one TCR beta chain. TCRdb keeps only in-frame clones here, not all; method: immunoSEQ multiplex PCR. The sample shows a few hundred thousand clones, less than 98% of them seen only once. This record comes from a study of shared clonotypes between healthy human individuals. Germline lookup yields CDR1 MDHEN and CDR2 SYDVKM. This CDR3 is built from 18 residues. V lost 5 bases, J lost 1 base, and 21 bases lay in between. This TCR was sampled from a woman in her 30s in good health. The chain is built from TRBV28 and TRBJ1-3; D gene unclear. Sequencing was carried out using naive CD4+ T cells sorted from blood. Subset described: CD45RA+ positively selected. The CDR3 reads CASSPTPGFAGSGNTIYF. CDR3 nucleotide sequence: TGTGCCAGCAGTCCAACCCCGGGATTTGCTGGATCTGGAAACACCATATATTTT.